Sequencing of this TCR beta chain was carried out in a study of CD8+ T cells in alopecia areata. Overall study results and limits: Patients showed less clear TCR sequence sharing than mice, possibly partly because of HLA diversity.

V was clipped by 8 bases and J by 11 bases, with 20 bases between them. Germline V lookup: CDR1 SQVTM, CDR2 ANQGSEA. CDR3 size: 12 residues. RNA, once extracted, was reverse transcribed into cDNA for use as the sequencing template. Clones were read by immunoSEQ multiplex PCR, and TCRdb kept only the in-frame ones, dropping some. The data contain around 140,000 clones, around 47% of them singletons. There are a few counts of this clone. Its specificity is not known. The sequenced material came from CD4+ T cells sorted from blood. V usage is TRBV29-1 and J usage is TRBJ2-3; no clear D gene. This TCR came from a human donor with alopecia areata. For the CDR3, the DNA is TGCAGCCCCTATGCCCCGGACCTCGGGCAGTATTTT. Protein sequence: CSPYAPDLGQYF.